This TCR beta chain was identified during a study of blood T cell repertoires in COVID-19. This clone was detected once. Some clones are missing from TCRdb's copy, which holds only in-frame ones; the method was immunoSEQ multiplex PCR. The sample lists roughly 160,000 clones, approximately 80% occurring once. Germline loops: CDR1 SGHVS, CDR2 FQNEAQ. This CDR3 spans 18 amino acids. V lost 2 bases and J lost 0; bases outside the gene matches: 12. The sample was PBMCs or T cells enriched from blood (not recorded which). The J gene is TRBJ2-7, the V gene TRBV7-8; 8 bases agree with TRBD1. The sequence was obtained from a woman in her fifties or sixties who had recovered from COVID-19. DNA of the CDR3: TGTGCCAGCAGCTTAAGGACCTCAGGGGGCCCTAACTCCTACGAGCAGTACTTC. Its translation is CASSLRTSGGPNSYEQYF.